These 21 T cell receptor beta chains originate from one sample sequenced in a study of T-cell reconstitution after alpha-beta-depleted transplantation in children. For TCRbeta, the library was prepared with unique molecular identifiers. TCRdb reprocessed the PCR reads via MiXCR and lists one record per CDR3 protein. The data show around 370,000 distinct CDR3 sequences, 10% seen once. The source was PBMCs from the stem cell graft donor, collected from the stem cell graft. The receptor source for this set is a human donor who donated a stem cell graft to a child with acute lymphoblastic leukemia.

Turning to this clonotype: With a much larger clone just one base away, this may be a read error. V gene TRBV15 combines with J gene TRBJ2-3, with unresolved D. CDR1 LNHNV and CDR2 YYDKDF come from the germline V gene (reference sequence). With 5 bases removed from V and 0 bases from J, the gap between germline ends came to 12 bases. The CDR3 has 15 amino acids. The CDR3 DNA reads TGTGCCACCAGCGACCCAGCGATGAGCACAGATACGCAGTATTTT. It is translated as CATSDPAMSTDTQYF.

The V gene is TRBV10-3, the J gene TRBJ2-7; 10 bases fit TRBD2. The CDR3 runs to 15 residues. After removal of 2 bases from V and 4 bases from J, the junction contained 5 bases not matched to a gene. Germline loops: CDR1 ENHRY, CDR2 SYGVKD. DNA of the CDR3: TGTGCCATCAGTGAGACTAGCGGGAAGAGGTACGAGCAGTACTTC. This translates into CAISETSGKRYEQYF.

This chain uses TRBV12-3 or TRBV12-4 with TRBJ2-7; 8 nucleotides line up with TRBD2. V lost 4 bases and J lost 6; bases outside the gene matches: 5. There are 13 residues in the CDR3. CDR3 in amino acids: CASSSGLVVEQYF. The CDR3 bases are TGTGCCAGCAGTTCGGGACTAGTTGTCGAGCAGTACTTC.

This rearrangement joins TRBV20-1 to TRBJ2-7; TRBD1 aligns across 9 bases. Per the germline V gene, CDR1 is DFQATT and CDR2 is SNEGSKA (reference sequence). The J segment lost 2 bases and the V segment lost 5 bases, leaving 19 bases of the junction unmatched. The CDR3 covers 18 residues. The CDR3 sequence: CSAAHLGQGSLITYEQYF. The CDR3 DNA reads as TGCAGTGCTGCCCACCTCGGACAGGGGTCGTTAATTACCTACGAGCAGTACTTC.

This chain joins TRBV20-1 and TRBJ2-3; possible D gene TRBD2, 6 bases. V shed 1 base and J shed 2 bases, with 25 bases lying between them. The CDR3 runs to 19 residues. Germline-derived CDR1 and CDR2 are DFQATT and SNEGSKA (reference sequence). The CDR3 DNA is TGCAGTGCTAGAGTAGTTGAAATGGCGGTTGCGGGGCACACAGATACGCAGTATTTT. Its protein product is CSARVVEMAVAGHTDTQYF.

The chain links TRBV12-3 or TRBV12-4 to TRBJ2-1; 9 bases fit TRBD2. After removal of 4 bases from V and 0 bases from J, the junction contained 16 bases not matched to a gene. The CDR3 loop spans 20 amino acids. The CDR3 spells CASSSAAAGGKWSSYNEQFF. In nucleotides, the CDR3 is TGTGCCAGCAGTTCCGCCGCGGCGGGAGGGAAGTGGAGCTCCTACAATGAGCAGTTCTTC.

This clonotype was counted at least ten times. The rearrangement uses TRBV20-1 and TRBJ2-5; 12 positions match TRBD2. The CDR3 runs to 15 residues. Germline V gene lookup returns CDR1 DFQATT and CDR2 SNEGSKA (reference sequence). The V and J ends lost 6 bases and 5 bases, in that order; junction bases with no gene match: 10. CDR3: CSAGGRLAGVETQYF. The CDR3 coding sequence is TGCAGTGCAGGGGGGCGACTAGCGGGAGTTGAGACCCAGTACTTC.

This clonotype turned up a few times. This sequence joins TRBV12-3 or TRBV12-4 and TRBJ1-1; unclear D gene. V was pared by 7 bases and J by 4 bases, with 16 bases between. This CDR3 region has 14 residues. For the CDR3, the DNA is TGTGCCAGCACCTCCCAGAGGGCCCGCACTGAAGCTTTCTTT. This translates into CASTSQRARTEAFF.

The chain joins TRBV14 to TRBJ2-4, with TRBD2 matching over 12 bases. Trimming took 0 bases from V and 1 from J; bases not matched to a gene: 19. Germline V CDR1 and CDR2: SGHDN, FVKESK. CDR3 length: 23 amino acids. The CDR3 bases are TGTGCCAGCAGCCAAGATTTGATGACTAGCGGGAGATGGGGTGGTCTGGCCAAAAACATTCAGTACTTC. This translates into CASSQDLMTSGRWGGLAKNIQYF.

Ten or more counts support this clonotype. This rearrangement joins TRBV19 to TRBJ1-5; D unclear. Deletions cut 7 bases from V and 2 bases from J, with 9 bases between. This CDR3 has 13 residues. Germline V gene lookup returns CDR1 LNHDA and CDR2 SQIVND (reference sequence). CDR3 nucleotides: TGTGCCAGTACTAGTGGGGGCAATCAGCCCCAGCATTTT. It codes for CASTSGGNQPQHF.

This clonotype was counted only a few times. The CDR3 is CASSTGGLAGRNEQFF. The CDR3 DNA reads TGTGCCAGCTCCACAGGTGGACTAGCGGGACGGAATGAGCAGTTCTTC. The chain combines TRBV18 with TRBJ2-1; 12 positions match TRBD2. Per germline, CDR1 KGHSH and CDR2 LQKENI. This CDR3 region has 16 residues. J was trimmed by 7 bases and V by 6 bases; bases with no gene match: 10.

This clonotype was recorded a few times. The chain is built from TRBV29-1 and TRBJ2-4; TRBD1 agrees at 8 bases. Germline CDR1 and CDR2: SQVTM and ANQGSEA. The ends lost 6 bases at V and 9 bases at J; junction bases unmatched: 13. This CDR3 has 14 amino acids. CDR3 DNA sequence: TGCAGCGTCACCCCGGTGGACAGGGTCGGCATTCAGTACTTC. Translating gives CSVTPVDRVGIQYF.

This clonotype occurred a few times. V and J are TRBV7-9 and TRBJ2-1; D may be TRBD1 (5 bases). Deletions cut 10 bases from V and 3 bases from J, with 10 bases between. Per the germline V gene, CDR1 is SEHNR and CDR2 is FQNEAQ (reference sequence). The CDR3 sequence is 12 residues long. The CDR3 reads CATRTHYNEQFF. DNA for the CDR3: TGTGCCACCCGGACACACTACAATGAGCAGTTCTTC.

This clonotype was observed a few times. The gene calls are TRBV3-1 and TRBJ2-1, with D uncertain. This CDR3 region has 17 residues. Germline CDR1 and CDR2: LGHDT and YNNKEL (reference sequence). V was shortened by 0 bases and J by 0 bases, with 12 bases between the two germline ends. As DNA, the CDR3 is TGTGCCAGCAGCCAAGAAAACTTCTTGAGCTCCTACAATGAGCAGTTCTTC. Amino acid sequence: CASSQENFLSSYNEQFF.

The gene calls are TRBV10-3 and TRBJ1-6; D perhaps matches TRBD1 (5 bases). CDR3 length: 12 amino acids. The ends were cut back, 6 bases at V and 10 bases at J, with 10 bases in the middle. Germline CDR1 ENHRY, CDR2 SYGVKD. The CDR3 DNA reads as TGTGCCATCAGGGGACTGGAGTCACCCCTCCACTTT. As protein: CAIRGLESPLHF.

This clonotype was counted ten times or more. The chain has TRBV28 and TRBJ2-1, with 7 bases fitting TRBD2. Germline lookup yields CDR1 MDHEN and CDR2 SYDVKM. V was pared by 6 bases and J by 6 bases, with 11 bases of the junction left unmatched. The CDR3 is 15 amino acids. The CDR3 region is CASSLVQTSSNEQFF. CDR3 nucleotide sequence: TGTGCCAGCAGCCTGGTTCAGACTAGCAGCAATGAGCAGTTCTTC.

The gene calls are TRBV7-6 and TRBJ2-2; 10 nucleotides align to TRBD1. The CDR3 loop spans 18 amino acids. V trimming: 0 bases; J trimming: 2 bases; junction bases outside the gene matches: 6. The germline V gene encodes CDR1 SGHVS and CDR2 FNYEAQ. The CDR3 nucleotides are TGTGCCAGCAGCTTAGCATTTTGGGACAGGGGTAACACCGGGGAGCTGTTTTTT. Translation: CASSLAFWDRGNTGELFF.

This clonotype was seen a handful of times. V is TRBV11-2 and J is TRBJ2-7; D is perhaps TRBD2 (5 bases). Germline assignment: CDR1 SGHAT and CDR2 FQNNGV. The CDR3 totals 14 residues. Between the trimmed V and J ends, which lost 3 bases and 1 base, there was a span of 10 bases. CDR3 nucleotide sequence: TGTGCCAGCAGCTTGCCCGGACTGTCCTACGAGCAGTACTTC. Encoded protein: CASSLPGLSYEQYF.

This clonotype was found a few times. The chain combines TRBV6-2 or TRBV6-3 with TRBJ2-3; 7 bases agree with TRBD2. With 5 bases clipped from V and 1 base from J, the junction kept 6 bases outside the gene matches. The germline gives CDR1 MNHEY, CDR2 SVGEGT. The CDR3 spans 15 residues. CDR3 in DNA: TGTGCCAGCAGTGATCCCGCGGGGGGCACAGATACGCAGTATTTT. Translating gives CASSDPAGGTDTQYF.

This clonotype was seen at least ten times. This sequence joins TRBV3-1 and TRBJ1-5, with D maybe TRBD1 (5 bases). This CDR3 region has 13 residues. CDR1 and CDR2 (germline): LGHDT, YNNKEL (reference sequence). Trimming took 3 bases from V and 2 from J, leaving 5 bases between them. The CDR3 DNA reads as TGTGCCAGCAGCCAGACAGGCAATCAGCCCCAGCATTTT. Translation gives CASSQTGNQPQHF.

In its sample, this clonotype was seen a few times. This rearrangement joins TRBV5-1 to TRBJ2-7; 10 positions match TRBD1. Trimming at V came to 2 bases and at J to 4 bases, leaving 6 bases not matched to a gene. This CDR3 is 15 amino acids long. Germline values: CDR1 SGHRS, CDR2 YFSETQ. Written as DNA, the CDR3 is TGCGCCAGCAGCTTTGAGGGACAGGGGACTTACGAGCAGTACTTC. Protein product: CASSFEGQGTYEQYF.